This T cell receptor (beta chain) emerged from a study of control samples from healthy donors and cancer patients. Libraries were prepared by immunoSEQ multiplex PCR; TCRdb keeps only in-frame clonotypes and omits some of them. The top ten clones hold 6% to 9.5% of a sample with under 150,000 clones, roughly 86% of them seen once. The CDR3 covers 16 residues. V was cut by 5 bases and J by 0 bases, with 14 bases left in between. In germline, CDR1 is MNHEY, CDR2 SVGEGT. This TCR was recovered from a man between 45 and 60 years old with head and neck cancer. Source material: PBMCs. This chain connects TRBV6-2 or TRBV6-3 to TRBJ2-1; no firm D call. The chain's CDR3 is CASSMPSANSYNEQFF. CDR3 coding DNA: TGTGCCAGCAGTATGCCCAGCGCCAACTCCTACAATGAGCAGTTCTTC.